These T cell receptor beta chains were read from a single sample in a study of T cell responses to AZD1222 COVID-19 vaccine. Produced via immunoSEQ multiplex PCR; TCRdb's table is partial and in-frame only. Here the sample spans about 160,000 clones, around 95% being singletons. Sequenced here: peripheral blood, sampled on day 0 of AZD1222 vaccination. These receptors came from an adult in good health. The CDR3 runs from the conserved cysteine through the conserved F or W. A D gene is named only where the DNA matches it firmly. Some rows mark clone size as missing; the rest say once, few, many or name a class of expanded clone.

V gene	clone size	J gene	CDR3 length	D gene	CDR3 protein	CDR3 DNA
TRBV15	NA	TRBJ2-5	14	NA	CATTPGPTQETQYF	TGTGCCACCACTCCGGGACCGACGCAAGAGACCCAGTACTTC
TRBV4-2	NA	TRBJ1-2	15	NA	CASSPEGGGLWGYTF	TGTGCCAGCAGCCCCGAAGGGGGGGGGCTTTGGGGCTACACCTTC
TRBV29-1	NA	TRBJ2-3	13	NA	CSVELRVSDTQYF	TGCAGCGTTGAATTGAGGGTGTCAGATACGCAGTATTTT
TRBV27	NA	TRBJ1-2	15	TRBD1	CASSSRTGWNYGYTF	TGTGCCAGCAGTTCAAGGACAGGGTGGAACTATGGCTACACCTTC
TRBV7-9	NA	TRBJ2-1	14	NA	CASSLSGTYNEQFF	TGTGCCAGCAGCTTATCAGGGACGTACAATGAGCAGTTCTTC
TRBV30	once	TRBJ1-2	14	NA	CAWSVTATPGGYTF	TGTGCCTGGAGTGTAACGGCGACACCGGGGGGCTACACCTTC
TRBV7-3	NA	TRBJ2-1	16	NA	CASSPRAVGHYNEQFF	TGTGCCAGCAGCCCCCGGGCTGTGGGGCACTACAATGAGCAGTTCTTC
TRBV28	NA	TRBJ1-6	16	NA	CASSLFEWGVSSPLHF	TGTGCCAGCAGTTTGTTTGAGTGGGGGGTTAGCTCACCCCTCCACTTT
TRBV29-1	once	TRBJ1-2	16	NA	CSGGNSTVIPHYGYTF	TGCAGCGGCGGAAATTCGACGGTTATTCCGCACTATGGCTACACCTTC
TRBV30	NA	TRBJ1-6	16	NA	CAWSVRNSGLHSPLHF	TGTGCCTGGAGTGTTCGTAATTCCGGGCTCCATTCACCCCTCCACTTT
TRBV4-2	few	TRBJ1-5	15	NA	CASSQDSRANQPQHF	TGTGCCAGCAGCCAAGATAGCAGGGCCAATCAGCCCCAGCATTTT
TRBV14	once	TRBJ2-2	17	NA	CASSQDWGQANTGELFF	TGTGCCAGCAGCCAAGATTGGGGACAAGCGAACACCGGGGAGCTGTTTTTT
TRBV14	NA	TRBJ1-1	13	NA	CASSQTGWTEAFF	TGTGCCAGCAGCCAAACTGGGTGGACTGAAGCTTTCTTT
TRBV15	NA	TRBJ1-1	18	NA	CATSRDSHEGTGNTEAFF	TGTGCCACCAGCAGAGATTCCCACGAGGGAACAGGGAACACTGAAGCTTTCTTT
TRBV13	NA	TRBJ2-1	14	NA	CASSTTQVRNEQFF	TGTGCCAGCAGCACGACACAGGTCCGGAATGAGCAGTTCTTC
TRBV3-1/TRBV3-2	NA	TRBJ2-2	14	NA	CASSQQPTTGELFF	TGTGCCAGCAGCCAACAGCCCACCACCGGGGAGCTGTTTTTT
TRBV2	NA	TRBJ1-1	13	NA	CASSAIGGAEAFF	TGTGCCAGCAGCGCAATAGGGGGGGCTGAAGCTTTCTTT
TRBV15	NA	TRBJ1-5	16	TRBD1	CATSRELGTGVQPQHF	TGTGCCACCAGCAGAGAGCTCGGGACAGGGGTTCAGCCCCAGCATTTT
TRBV20-1	NA	TRBJ1-2	14	NA	CSASPGHGLYGYTF	TGCAGTGCTAGTCCGGGACACGGGCTCTATGGCTACACCTTC
TRBV7-9	NA	TRBJ2-1	10	NA	CASSPNEQFF	TGTGCCAGCAGCCCAAATGAGCAGTTCTTC
TRBV4-3	NA	TRBJ2-2	15	TRBD2	CASSRGLGERGELFF	TGCGCCAGCAGCCGAGGACTAGGGGAAAGAGGGGAGCTGTTTTTT
TRBV9	NA	TRBJ1-1	15	TRBD1	CASSPRQGLDTEAFF	TGTGCCAGCAGCCCCCGACAGGGTCTCGACACTGAAGCTTTCTTT
TRBV6-5	NA	TRBJ1-2	14	NA	CASTYTGMNNGYTF	TGTGCCAGCACCTACACAGGGATGAATAATGGCTACACCTTC
TRBV18	NA	TRBJ2-1	13	NA	CASSPPSTDEQFF	TGTGCCAGCTCACCTCCTAGCACGGATGAGCAGTTCTTC
TRBV5-6	few	TRBJ2-1	12	NA	CASSPVGDEQFF	TGTGCCAGCAGCCCTGTGGGAGATGAGCAGTTCTTC
TRBV24-1	NA	TRBJ1-3	17	TRBD1	CATSDFRDRGLGNTIYF	TGTGCCACCAGTGATTTTAGGGACAGGGGGCTTGGAAACACCATATATTTT
TRBV2	NA	TRBJ2-5	14	TRBD2	CASGKRGGRETQYF	TGTGCCAGCGGAAAGCGGGGGGGCCGGGAGACCCAGTACTTC
TRBV9	NA	TRBJ2-1	15	TRBD2	CASSVEGLAGVEQFF	TGTGCCAGCAGCGTAGAGGGACTAGCGGGAGTCGAGCAGTTCTTC
TRBV18	NA	TRBJ1-6	16	NA	CASSPVAGSNNSPLHF	TGTGCCAGCTCACCAGTTGCTGGGTCAAATAATTCACCCCTCCACTTT
TRBV6-1	once	TRBJ2-5	16	TRBD2	CASSEWLAGGPETQYF	TGTGCCAGCAGTGAATGGTTAGCGGGGGGGCCAGAGACCCAGTACTTC
TRBV5-1	NA	TRBJ1-1	17	TRBD1	CASSVGWGQGLNTEAFF	TGCGCCAGCAGCGTGGGGTGGGGACAGGGGCTGAACACTGAAGCTTTCTTT
TRBV11-2	NA	TRBJ2-1	16	NA	CASSLVFYEGISEQFF	TGTGCCAGCAGCTTAGTCTTTTACGAGGGGATCTCTGAGCAGTTCTTC
TRBV7-6	NA	TRBJ1-1	13	NA	CASSFLGSTEAFF	TGTGCCAGCAGCTTTTTAGGGTCCACTGAAGCTTTCTTT
TRBV10-3	NA	TRBJ2-1	16	TRBD1	CAISERGGGQGAEQFF	TGTGCCATCAGTGAAAGGGGCGGGGGACAGGGTGCTGAGCAGTTCTTC
TRBV29-1	once	TRBJ2-3	13	NA	CSVAGGSTDTQYF	TGCAGCGTTGCTGGGGGGAGCACAGATACGCAGTATTTT
TRBV5-1	NA	TRBJ2-5	15	TRBD1	CASSLGGQGLETQYF	TGCGCCAGCAGCTTGGGGGGACAGGGTTTGGAGACCCAGTACTTC
TRBV7-2	NA	TRBJ1-2	14	NA	CASSLEARTYGYTF	TGTGCCAGCAGCTTAGAAGCCAGGACCTATGGCTACACCTTC
TRBV28	NA	TRBJ1-6	12	NA	CASSQTDSPLHF	TGTGCCAGCAGCCAGACAGATTCACCCCTCCACTTT
TRBV5-4	NA	TRBJ2-1	15	TRBD1	CASSHPTGEYNEQFF	TGTGCCAGCAGCCACCCGACAGGGGAGTACAATGAGCAGTTCTTC
TRBV4-3	NA	TRBJ2-1	15	NA	CASSQDGSGNNEQFF	TGCGCCAGCAGCCAAGATGGTAGCGGAAACAATGAGCAGTTCTTC
TRBV6-2/TRBV6-3	NA	TRBJ1-1	12	NA	CASSYGEVPAFF	TGTGCCAGCAGTTACGGCGAGGTTCCGGCTTTCTTT
TRBV7-6	NA	TRBJ2-2	15	NA	CASRATGLFTGELFF	TGTGCCAGCAGGGCTACGGGACTCTTCACCGGGGAGCTGTTTTTT
TRBV2	NA	TRBJ1-1	12	NA	CASSESVAHRAF	TGTGCCAGCAGTGAAAGCGTTGCCCATCGTGCCTTT
TRBV6-5	once	TRBJ1-1	11	NA	CASTWNTEAFF	TGTGCCAGCACTTGGAACACTGAAGCTTTCTTT
TRBV14	NA	TRBJ2-1	13	NA	CASSQEYKNEQFF	TGTGCCAGCAGCCAGGAATATAAGAATGAGCAGTTCTTC
TRBV7-2	once	TRBJ1-4	16	NA	CASSPGYGTLNEKLFF	TGTGCCAGCAGCCCGGGGTACGGGACGCTTAATGAAAAACTGTTTTTT
TRBV27	NA	TRBJ1-3	11	TRBD1	CASGTGNTIYF	TGTGCCAGCGGGACAGGGAACACCATATATTTT
TRBV7-2	NA	TRBJ1-3	15	NA	CASSQQGTSGNTIYF	TGTGCCAGCAGCCAACAGGGAACGAGTGGAAACACCATATATTTT
TRBV5-1	once	TRBJ1-2	17	TRBD1	CASSLSPTGVIGDGYTF	TGCGCCAGCAGCCTCAGCCCCACAGGGGTAATAGGGGATGGCTACACCTTC
TRBV3-1/TRBV3-2	NA	TRBJ2-3	18	TRBD2	CASSQGYLAGHSTDTQYF	TGTGCCAGCAGCCAAGGGTACCTAGCGGGGCATAGCACAGATACGCAGTATTTT
TRBV6-5	NA	TRBJ1-1	14	NA	CASSYSTRGTEAFF	TGTGCCAGCAGTTACTCGACCCGGGGGACTGAAGCTTTCTTT
TRBV6-5	NA	TRBJ1-4	15	TRBD1	CASSSPRTGREKLFF	TGTGCCAGCAGTTCCCCGAGGACAGGGAGGGAAAAACTGTTTTTT
TRBV20-1	NA	TRBJ2-3	11	NA	CSATRSDTQYF	TGCAGTGCTACCAGGTCAGATACGCAGTATTTT
TRBV5-1	NA	TRBJ1-1	14	NA	CASSLYAGGPEAFF	TGCGCCAGCAGCTTATATGCGGGGGGTCCTGAAGCTTTCTTT
TRBV29-1	NA	TRBJ1-4	13	NA	CSPDRQGREKLFF	TGCAGCCCCGACAGGCAGGGCCGTGAAAAACTGTTTTTT